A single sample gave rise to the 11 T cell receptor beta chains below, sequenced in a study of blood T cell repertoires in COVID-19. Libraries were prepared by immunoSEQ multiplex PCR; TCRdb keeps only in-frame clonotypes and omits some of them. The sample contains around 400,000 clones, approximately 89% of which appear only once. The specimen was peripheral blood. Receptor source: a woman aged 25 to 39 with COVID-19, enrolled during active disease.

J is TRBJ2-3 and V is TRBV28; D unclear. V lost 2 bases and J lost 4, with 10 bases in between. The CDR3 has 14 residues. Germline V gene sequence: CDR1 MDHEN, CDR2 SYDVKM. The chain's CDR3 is CASSLPQAADTQYF. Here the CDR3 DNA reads TGTGCCAGCAGTTTACCGCAGGCTGCAGATACGCAGTATTTT.

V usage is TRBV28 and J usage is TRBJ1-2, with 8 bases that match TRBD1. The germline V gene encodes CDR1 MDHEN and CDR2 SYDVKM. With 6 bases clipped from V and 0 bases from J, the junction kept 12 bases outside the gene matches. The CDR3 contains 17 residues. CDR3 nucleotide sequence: TGTGCCAGCAGCTTCCTAGGACAGGGAACAGCTAACTATGGCTACACCTTC. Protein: CASSFLGQGTANYGYTF.

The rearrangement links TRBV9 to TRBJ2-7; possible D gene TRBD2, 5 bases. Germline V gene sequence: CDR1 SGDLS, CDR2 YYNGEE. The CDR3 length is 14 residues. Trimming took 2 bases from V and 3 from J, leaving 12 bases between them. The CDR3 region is CASSVEGGVYEQYF. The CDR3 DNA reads TGTGCCAGCAGCGTCGAGGGTGGGGTCTACGAGCAGTACTTC.

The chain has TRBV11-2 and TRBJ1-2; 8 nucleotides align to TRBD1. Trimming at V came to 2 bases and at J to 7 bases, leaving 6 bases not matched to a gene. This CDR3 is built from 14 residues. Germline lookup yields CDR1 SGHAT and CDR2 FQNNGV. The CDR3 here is CASSLSSGGFGYTF. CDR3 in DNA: TGTGCCAGCAGCTTAAGTTCAGGGGGCTTTGGCTACACCTTC.

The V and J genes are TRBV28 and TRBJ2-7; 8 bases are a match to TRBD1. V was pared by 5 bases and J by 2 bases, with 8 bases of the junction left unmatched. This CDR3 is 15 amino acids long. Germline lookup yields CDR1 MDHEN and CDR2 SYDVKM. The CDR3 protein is CASSPTGTGAYEQYF. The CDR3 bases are TGTGCCAGCAGTCCCACCGGGACAGGAGCCTACGAGCAGTACTTC.

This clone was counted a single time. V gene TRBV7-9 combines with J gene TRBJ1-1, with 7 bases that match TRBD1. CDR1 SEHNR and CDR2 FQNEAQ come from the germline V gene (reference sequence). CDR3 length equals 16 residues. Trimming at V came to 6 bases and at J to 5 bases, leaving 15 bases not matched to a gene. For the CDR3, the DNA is TGTGCCAGCAGTTCACAGGGGAATCTGTTCAGAACTGAAGCTTTCTTT. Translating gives CASSSQGNLFRTEAFF.

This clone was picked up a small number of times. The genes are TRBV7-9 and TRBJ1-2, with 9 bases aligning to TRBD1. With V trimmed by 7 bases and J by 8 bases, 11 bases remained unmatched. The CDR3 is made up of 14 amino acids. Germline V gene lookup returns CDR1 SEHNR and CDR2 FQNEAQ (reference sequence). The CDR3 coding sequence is TGTGCCAGCACCCTAGGACAGGGGTCTTACGGCTACACCTTC. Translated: CASTLGQGSYGYTF.

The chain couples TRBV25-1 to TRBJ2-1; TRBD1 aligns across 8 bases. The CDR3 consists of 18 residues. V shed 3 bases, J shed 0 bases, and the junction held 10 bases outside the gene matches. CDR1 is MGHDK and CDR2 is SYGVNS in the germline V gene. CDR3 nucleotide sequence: TGTGCCAGCAGTGACGCAGGGGGCTCAATAGGCTCCTACAATGAGCAGTTCTTC. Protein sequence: CASSDAGGSIGSYNEQFF.

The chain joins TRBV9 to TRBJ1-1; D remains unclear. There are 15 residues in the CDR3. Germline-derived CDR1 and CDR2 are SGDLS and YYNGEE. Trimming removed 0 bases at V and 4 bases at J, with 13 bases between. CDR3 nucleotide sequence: TGTGCCAGCAGCGTAGGTCGGGAGACGAGCACTGAAGCTTTCTTT. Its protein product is CASSVGRETSTEAFF.

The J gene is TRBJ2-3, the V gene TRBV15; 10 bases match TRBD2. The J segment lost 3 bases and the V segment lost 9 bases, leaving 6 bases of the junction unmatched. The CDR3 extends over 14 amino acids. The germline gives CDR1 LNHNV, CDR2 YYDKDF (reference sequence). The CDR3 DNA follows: TGTGCCACAAGAGCGGGAGGGGGGACAGATACGCAGTATTTT. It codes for CATRAGGGTDTQYF.

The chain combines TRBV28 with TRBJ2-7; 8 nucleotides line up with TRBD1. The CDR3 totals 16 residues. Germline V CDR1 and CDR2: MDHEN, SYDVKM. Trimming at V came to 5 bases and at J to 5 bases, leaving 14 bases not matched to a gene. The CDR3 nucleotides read TGTGCCAGCAGTCCTACCAACGGACAGGGTAACAACGAGCAGTACTTC. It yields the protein CASSPTNGQGNNEQYF.